The subject of this entry is one T cell receptor beta chain. Its antigen is as yet unknown. This could be a read error, since a much larger clone is one nucleotide away. From germline, CDR1 is MDHEN and CDR2 SYDVKM. This CDR3 is 16 amino acids long. V lost 4 bases to trimming and J lost 1 base; unmatched junction nucleotides: 7. Sorting defined naive CD8 T cells as CD8+CD4-CCR7+CD45RA+. The entry originates in a study of molecular identifiers for immune sequencing clone quantification. The study's findings and limits: Clone sizes could be underestimated for highly expanded clones when identical TCR molecules share a barcode.

TCRdb used MiXCR to reprocess the PCR reads, holding one entry per CDR3 protein. The data contain under 350,000 distinct CDR3 sequences, 24% of them singletons. This TCR derives from a human donor in good health. Some libraries in this study had Jurkat cell RNA spiked in. V is TRBV28 and J is TRBJ2-3, with 8 bases aligning to TRBD2. The sequenced sample consisted of naive CD8+ T cells from blood, with Jurkat cell RNA spiked in. Sample subset: FACS-sorted CD8+CD4-CCR7+CD45RA+ naive T cells. The chain's CDR3 is CASSSRLAWGTDTQYF. The CDR3 coding sequence is TGTGCCAGCAGTTCCCGACTAGCGTGGGGCACAGATACGCAGTATTTT. Full variable domain (rest looked up from reference TRBV28 and TRBJ2-3): DVKVTQSSRYLVKRTGEKVFLECVQDMDHENMFWYRQDPGLGLRLIYFSYDVKMKEKGDIPEGYSVSREKKERFSLILESASTNQTSMYLCASSSRLAWGTDTQYFGPGTRLTVL.